These 13 T cell receptor beta chains share one sample of origin, sequenced in a study of T cell repertoires in cytomegalovirus infection. TCRdb used MiXCR to reprocess the reads, holding one entry per CDR3 protein. The sample carries about 180,000 distinct CDR3 sequences, about an eighth recorded once. The specimen was PBMCs. These receptors were obtained from a human donor in good health (CMV status not recorded). Some clones in this sample may be carry-over from other donors' samples.

This clonotype came up many times. The junction shows a germline mismatch at one end, possibly a read error. V usage is TRBV7-9 and J usage is TRBJ1-5; the match to TRBD1 covers 11 bases. Germline lookup yields CDR1 SEHNR and CDR2 FQNEAQ (reference sequence). The CDR3 is 14 amino acids. The CDR3 is CASSWGQGDQAQHF. The CDR3, as DNA: TGTGCCAGCAGCTGGGGACAGGGGGATCAGGCCCAGCATTTT.

This clonotype was counted many times. The J gene is TRBJ1-6, the V gene TRBV10-3; 7 bases align to TRBD1. This CDR3 region has 16 residues. The junction had 10 bases not matched to a gene; V was cut back by 6 bases and J by 5 bases. CDR1 is ENHRY and CDR2 is SYGVKD in the germline V gene. The CDR3 loop reads CAIRETGARDNSPLHF. CDR3 sequence (DNA): TGTGCCATCAGGGAAACAGGGGCCAGAGATAATTCACCCCTCCACTTT.

This clonotype was observed many times. This chain connects TRBV11-3 to TRBJ2-2; D unclear. Deletions cut 5 bases from V and 6 bases from J, with 10 bases between. Germline loops: CDR1 SGHNT, CDR2 YENEEA. The CDR3 is 13 residues long. The CDR3 loop is CASSESSAGELFF. The CDR3 DNA follows: TGTGCCAGCAGCGAAAGTAGTGCCGGGGAGCTGTTTTTT.

A few counts support this clonotype. V is TRBV28 and J is TRBJ1-2; 9 bases are shared with TRBD1. Germline V gives CDR1 MDHEN, CDR2 SYDVKM. Trimming at V came to 4 bases and at J to 3 bases, leaving 12 bases not matched to a gene. This CDR3 is 17 amino acids long. Here the CDR3 reads CASSYAGTGWGDYGYTF. Written as DNA, the CDR3 is TGTGCCAGCAGTTATGCAGGGACAGGGTGGGGAGACTATGGCTACACCTTC.

This clonotype was seen a few times. This sequence joins TRBV19 and TRBJ1-1; D unresolved. Trimming took 7 bases from V and 0 from J, leaving 12 bases between them. The CDR3 spans 14 residues. Germline CDR1 LNHDA, CDR2 SQIVND (reference sequence). The DNA for the CDR3 is TGTGCCAGTAAAGTGCGCGAGGTGAACACTGAAGCTTTCTTT. Protein sequence: CASKVREVNTEAFF. Variable domain in full (rest from reference TRBV19 and TRBJ1-1): DGGITQSPKYLFRKEGQNVTLSCEQNLNHDAMYWYRQDPGQGLRLIYYSQIVNDFQKGDIAEGYSVSREKKESFPLTVTSAQKNPTAFYLCASKVREVNTEAFFGQGTRLTVV.

This clonotype was counted many times. This chain links TRBV28 with TRBJ2-5; 7 bases map to TRBD1. Germline values: CDR1 MDHEN, CDR2 SYDVKM. The CDR3 spans 13 residues. With V trimmed by 7 bases and J by 5 bases, 7 bases remained unmatched. CDR3 region: CASITGAEETQYF. CDR3 sequence (DNA): TGTGCCAGCATCACAGGGGCTGAGGAGACCCAGTACTTC. Looking up the rest from reference TRBV28 and TRBJ2-5 gives the full variable domain: DVKVTQSSRYLVKRTGEKVFLECVQDMDHENMFWYRQDPGLGLRLIYFSYDVKMKEKGDIPEGYSVSREKKERFSLILESASTNQTSMYLCASITGAEETQYFGPGTRLLVL.

For this clonotype: One end of the junction does not line up with germline, which may come from a read error. The rearrangement uses TRBV7-2 and TRBJ2-1; TRBD1 is a possible D gene (6 bases). The CDR3 is made up of 17 amino acids. The germline V gene encodes CDR1 SGHTA and CDR2 FQGNSA. In nucleotides, the CDR3 is TGTGCCAGCAGCTACTTGACAGGACAAGAACGTTACATTGAGCAGTTCTTC. Its translation is CASSYLTGQERYIEQFF.

This clonotype appeared many times. The chain couples TRBV10-3 to TRBJ1-1; possibly TRBD1 for D (5 bases). The CDR3 has 12 amino acids. V shed 3 bases and J shed 5 bases, with 7 bases lying between them. Germline CDR1 ENHRY, CDR2 SYGVKD. CDR3 sequence: CAISERQTEAFF. In DNA, the CDR3 is TGTGCCATCAGTGAAAGACAGACTGAAGCTTTCTTT.

V is TRBV6-2 or TRBV6-3 and J is TRBJ1-5, with 7 bases aligning to TRBD1. Germline-derived CDR1 and CDR2 are MNHEY and SVGEGT. This CDR3 region has 17 residues. V shed 6 bases, J shed 2 bases, and the junction held 13 bases outside the gene matches. CDR3 DNA: TGTGCCAGCAGCTCCTCAAACAGGGGTGGGCGCAATCAGCCCCAGCATTTT. This translates into CASSSSNRGGRNQPQHF.

V is TRBV28 and J is TRBJ1-4; D unresolved. Germline V gives CDR1 MDHEN, CDR2 SYDVKM. This CDR3 is 14 amino acids long. The ends were cut back, 5 bases at V and 12 bases at J, with 19 bases in the middle. CDR3 DNA sequence: TGTGCCAGCAGTGGTACCGGACCGAGGGCGGAACTGTTTTTT. It specifies CASSGTGPRAELFF.

The CDR3 loop reads CSAAPGHEQFF. The CDR3, as DNA: TGCAGTGCGGCTCCGGGTCATGAGCAGTTCTTC. The rearrangement uses TRBV20-1 and TRBJ2-1; no definite D call. V lost 6 bases, J lost 8 bases, and 11 bases lay in between. Germline V gene lookup returns CDR1 DFQATT and CDR2 SNEGSKA (reference sequence). This CDR3 has 11 residues.

Many counts were recorded for this clonotype. The chain is built from TRBV28 and TRBJ1-6; D not certain. CDR3 length: 15 residues. V was cut by 3 bases and J by 6 bases, with 12 bases left in between. Germline assignment: CDR1 MDHEN and CDR2 SYDVKM. CDR3: CASSLVVKGNSPLHF. The CDR3 DNA reads TGTGCCAGCAGTTTGGTCGTAAAGGGTAATTCACCCCTCCACTTT.

V gene TRBV9 combines with J gene TRBJ2-1; D not certain. Germline V CDR1 and CDR2: SGDLS, YYNGEE. CDR3 length equals 11 residues. V was clipped by 4 bases and J by 7 bases, with 6 bases between them. The CDR3 DNA reads as TGTGCCAGCAGCAAGACTAATGAGCAGTTCTTC. Protein: CASSKTNEQFF.